This is a list of T cell receptor beta chains from one sample in a study of blood T cell repertoires in COVID-19. TCRdb keeps only in-frame clones here, not all; method: immunoSEQ multiplex PCR. The sample lists about 250,000 clones, about 88% seen once, with roughly 5% in the top ten. Sequences were obtained from peripheral blood. These TCRs come from a woman aged 40 to 49 who had recovered from COVID-19. Each CDR3 is given with its conserved first and last residue. The D gene is left open where the match is weak. Rows give clone size only sometimes, using once, few, many, or a class for an expanded clone.

>TRBJ2-3|NA|TRBV5-1|TRBD2
CASSLRSTSGGLTDTQYF
TGCGCCAGCAGCTTGCGTTCGACTAGCGGGGGACTCACAGATACGCAGTATTTT
>TRBJ1-2|NA|TRBV27|NA
CASKRGNYGYTF
TGTGCCAGCAAACGGGGTAACTATGGCTACACCTTC
>TRBJ1-5|NA|TRBV4-1|NA
CASSQPGSNQPQHF
TGCGCCAGCAGCCAACCAGGGAGCAATCAGCCCCAGCATTTT
>TRBJ2-1|NA|TRBV7-9|TRBD2
CASLVEAGGKYNEQFF
TGTGCCAGCTTAGTTGAGGCGGGGGGAAAATACAATGAGCAGTTCTTC
>TRBJ1-2|NA|TRBV27|TRBD1
CASSRDSYHGYTF
TGTGCCAGCAGCCGGGACAGTTACCATGGCTACACCTTC
>TRBJ1-3|NA|TRBV18|NA
CASSPGSQGSGNTIYF
TGTGCCAGCTCACCGGGATCACAGGGCTCTGGAAACACCATATATTTT
>TRBJ1-2|NA|TRBV7-8|NA
CASSLGFQYRNYGYTF
TGTGCCAGCAGCTTAGGATTTCAGTACCGAAACTATGGCTACACCTTC
>TRBJ2-5|NA|TRBV5-1|TRBD1
CASHLQTGGGETQYF
TGCGCCAGCCACCTCCAGACAGGGGGAGGAGAGACCCAGTACTTC
>TRBJ1-1|few|TRBV28|NA
CASQTGNTEAFF
TGTGCCAGCCAGACAGGTAACACTGAAGCTTTCTTT
>TRBJ1-1|NA|TRBV27|TRBD1
CASKNRGLGTEAFF
TGTGCCAGCAAAAACAGGGGTTTGGGCACTGAAGCTTTCTTT
>TRBJ2-5|NA|TRBV24-1|NA
CATSDKGRGETQYF
TGTGCCACCAGTGATAAAGGGAGGGGGGAGACCCAGTACTTC
>TRBJ2-2|NA|TRBV6-4|NA
CASSLEATGELFF
TGTGCCAGCAGTCTCGAAGCCACCGGGGAGCTGTTTTTT
>TRBJ1-5|NA|TRBV28|NA
CASSPLRQTLNQPQHF
TGTGCCAGCAGTCCGCTCAGACAGACCCTAAATCAGCCCCAGCATTTT
>TRBJ2-6|NA|TRBV6-1|NA
CASSASGGAGANVLTF
TGTGCCAGCAGTGCCAGTGGGGGCGCTGGGGCCAACGTCCTGACTTTC
>TRBJ2-3|once|TRBV3-1/TRBV3-2|NA
CASSQVPARGFTQYF
TGTGCCAGCAGCCAAGTCCCCGCAAGGGGTTTTACGCAGTATTTT
>TRBJ2-1|NA|TRBV7-6|TRBD1
CASSISAFLPGQLYNEQFF
TGTGCCAGCAGCATAAGTGCATTTCTTCCGGGACAGCTCTACAATGAGCAGTTCTTC
>TRBJ1-4|NA|TRBV28|NA
CASSLGGGIEKLFF
TGTGCCAGCAGCCTTGGGGGAGGGATTGAAAAACTGTTTTTT
>TRBJ1-4|NA|TRBV27|NA
CANQTGSFEKLFF
TGTGCCAATCAGACAGGATCATTTGAAAAACTGTTTTTT
>TRBJ2-3|NA|TRBV5-4|TRBD2
CASSLPTSGTWFDTQYF
TGTGCCAGCAGCTTGCCGACTAGCGGGACATGGTTTGATACGCAGTATTTT
>TRBJ2-1|NA|TRBV15|NA
CATSRDLQDNNEQFF
TGTGCCACCAGCAGAGATCTACAGGACAACAATGAGCAGTTCTTC
>TRBJ2-1|NA|TRBV18|NA
CASSPSGDRLVSEQFF
TGTGCCAGCTCACCCTCCGGCGATAGACTAGTAAGTGAGCAGTTCTTC
>TRBJ2-1|NA|TRBV14|NA
CASSQDGLNYNEQFF
TGTGCCAGCAGCCAAGATGGGCTAAATTACAATGAGCAGTTCTTC
>TRBJ2-3|NA|TRBV5-5|NA
CASGELDFTDTQYF
TGTGCCAGCGGCGAACTAGATTTCACAGATACGCAGTATTTT
>TRBJ1-2|NA|TRBV7-2|NA
CASSLNGQGGYTF
TGTGCCAGCAGCTTAAACGGGCAGGGTGGCTACACCTTC
>TRBJ2-5|NA|TRBV29-1|NA
CSVDSGAQETQYF
TGCAGCGTTGATAGCGGAGCGCAAGAGACCCAGTACTTC
>TRBJ2-3|NA|TRBV7-2|TRBD2
CASSLWGTTSTDTQYF
TGTGCCAGCAGCTTATGGGGGACTACCAGCACAGATACGCAGTATTTT
>TRBJ1-1|NA|TRBV2|NA
CASSRQDRNTEAFF
TGTGCCAGCAGTCGACAGGACAGGAACACTGAAGCTTTCTTT
>TRBJ1-2|few|TRBV9|NA
CASSSAGAVGWGYTF
TGTGCCAGCAGCTCTGCGGGGGCAGTAGGTTGGGGCTACACCTTC
>TRBJ2-3|NA|TRBV11-3|NA
CASSFLGTSTDTQYF
TGTGCCAGCAGCTTCCTTGGGACTAGCACAGATACGCAGTATTTT
>TRBJ2-3|NA|TRBV15|TRBD2
CATSRELAGGTTDTQYF
TGTGCCACCAGCAGAGAATTAGCGGGAGGTACAACAGATACGCAGTATTTT
>TRBJ1-4|NA|TRBV6-6|NA
CASSYTGKNEKLFF
TGTGCCAGCAGTTATACAGGGAAGAATGAAAAACTGTTTTTT
>TRBJ2-1|NA|TRBV2|TRBD2
CASRRGTSGRNEQFF
TGTGCCAGCAGGAGGGGGACTAGCGGGAGGAATGAGCAGTTCTTC
>TRBJ1-6|once|TRBV4-2|NA
CASSQEGRGFSYNSPLHF
TGTGCCAGCAGCCAAGAAGGACGAGGGTTCTCCTATAATTCACCCCTCCACTTT
>TRBJ1-1|NA|TRBV2|NA
CASTLGMNTEAFF
TGTGCCAGCACTCTAGGTATGAACACTGAAGCTTTCTTT
>TRBJ2-1|NA|TRBV28|NA
CASSLYNSYNEQFF
TGTGCCAGCAGTTTATACAACTCCTACAATGAGCAGTTCTTC
>TRBJ1-2|once|TRBV12-3/TRBV12-4|NA
CASTSEGHYGYTF
TGTGCCAGCACCTCTGAGGGTCACTATGGCTACACCTTC
>TRBJ2-3|NA|TRBV5-4|NA
CASSLTGPDTQYF
TGTGCCAGCAGCTTGACAGGGCCAGATACGCAGTATTTT
>TRBJ2-1|once|TRBV24-1|TRBD2
CATSDHSRDYRSYNEQFF
TGTGCCACCAGTGATCACTCCCGGGACTATAGATCCTACAATGAGCAGTTCTTC
>TRBJ2-1|NA|TRBV7-2|TRBD2
CASSLLAGGPTVEQFF
TGTGCCAGCAGCTTACTAGCGGGAGGCCCCACGGTTGAGCAGTTCTTC
>TRBJ2-1|NA|TRBV9|TRBD2
CASSVDLASGEYEQFF
TGTGCCAGCAGCGTAGATCTGGCTAGCGGGGAGTACGAGCAGTTCTTC
>TRBJ2-2|NA|TRBV27|TRBD1
CASRDTGAGELFF
TGTGCCAGCAGGGATACAGGGGCGGGGGAGCTGTTTTTT
>TRBJ1-2|NA|TRBV11-2|NA
CASSHLRDSRGYTF
TGTGCCAGCAGCCACCTCCGGGACTCCCGTGGCTACACCTTC
>TRBJ1-1|NA|TRBV28|NA
CASSRGQMNTEAFF
TGTGCCAGCAGCCGCGGACAGATGAACACTGAAGCTTTCTTT
>TRBJ2-1|NA|TRBV21-1|NA
CASSNRDRGLEEQFF
TGTGCCAGCAGCAACCGGGACAGGGGGTTGGAAGAGCAGTTCTTC
>TRBJ1-1|NA|TRBV12-3/TRBV12-4|NA
CASCGGNTEAFF
TGTGCCAGCTGCGGGGGGAACACTGAAGCTTTCTTT
>TRBJ2-2|NA|TRBV19|NA
CASSIARATGGELFF
TGTGCCAGTAGTATCGCTCGAGCGACCGGCGGGGAGCTGTTTTTT
>TRBJ1-1|NA|TRBV4-1|TRBD1
CASSPTLQGASTEAFF
TGCGCCAGCAGTCCTACTTTACAGGGGGCCAGCACTGAAGCTTTCTTT
>TRBJ2-7|once|TRBV2|TRBD1
CASRDAGTAPYEQYF
TGTGCCAGCAGGGATGCCGGGACAGCTCCCTACGAGCAGTACTTC
>TRBJ1-1|NA|TRBV29-1|NA
CSARDTRLDTEAFF
TGCAGCGCTCGGGACACCCGCCTCGACACTGAAGCTTTCTTT